Listed here are 30 T cell receptor beta chains from one sample, sequenced in a study of shared clonotypes between healthy human individuals. Naive CD8 cells comprised CD45RO-negative, CCR7-positively selected cells, excluding terminally differentiated effector memory CD45RA+ cells. The protocol was immunoSEQ multiplex PCR, while the TCRdb copy is restricted to in-frame clones and leaves out a portion. Of hundreds of thousands of clones in the sample, about 95% were seen once. Material: naive CD8+ T cells sorted from blood. These TCRs come from a woman aged 25 to 45 in good health.

With respect to this clone: This CDR3 is also generated by other DNA sequences in the sample. DNA for the CDR3: TGTGCCAGCAGTGTTGGAACAGCCTACGAGCAGTACTTC. This codes for CASSVGTAYEQYF. The chain couples TRBV27 to TRBJ2-7; D not resolved. Trimming cost V 5 bases and J 2 bases, with 10 bases left between them. This CDR3 is built from 13 residues. Germline V CDR1 and CDR2: MNHEY, SMNVEV (reference sequence).

J is TRBJ1-1 and V is TRBV2, with no clear D. V lost 7 bases and J 3 bases, leaving 12 bases between the germline ends. The CDR3 has 13 amino acids. Germline V gene data show CDR1 as SNHLY and CDR2 as FYNNEI. As DNA, the CDR3 is TGTGCCAGCACCCTATCCCCGGACACTGAAGCTTTCTTT. It specifies CASTLSPDTEAFF.

This chain uses TRBV4-1 with TRBJ2-1; 7 bases fit TRBD1. The germline gives CDR1 MGHRA, CDR2 YSYEKL. The V gene end was trimmed by 1 base and the J gene end by 4 bases; junction bases not matched to a gene: 16. This CDR3 contains 19 residues. The CDR3 DNA reads as TGCGCCAGCAGCCAAGGGTTCTCAGTTCAGGGGGAAAAATACAATGAGCAGTTCTTC. Translated: CASSQGFSVQGEKYNEQFF.

The CDR3 DNA reads as TGTGCCAGCGAAAGCACAGATACGCAGTATTTT. This codes for CASESTDTQYF. V and J are TRBV5-4 and TRBJ2-3, with unresolved D. Trimming shortened V by 7 bases and J by 0 bases, and 3 bases separated the two germline ends. CDR3 size: 11 residues. The germline V gene encodes CDR1 SGHNT and CDR2 YYREEE (reference sequence).

The chain carries TRBV29-1 and TRBJ2-2, with D unclear. The CDR3 sequence is 11 residues long. Germline lookup yields CDR1 SQVTM and CDR2 ANQGSEA. The V gene lost 5 bases and the J gene lost 4 bases, with 5 bases spanning the gap. The CDR3 sequence is CSVLFTGELFF. CDR3 nucleotides: TGCAGCGTTCTGTTCACCGGGGAGCTGTTTTTT.

This chain joins TRBV7-9 and TRBJ2-7; D is ambiguous. Trimming pared 5 bases from V and 2 bases from J, leaving 10 bases between. CDR1 SEHNR and CDR2 FQNEAQ come from the germline V gene (reference sequence). This CDR3 has 13 residues. Written as DNA, the CDR3 is TGTGCCAGCAGCACCGACATAACCTACGAGCAGTACTTC. Its protein product is CASSTDITYEQYF.

V gene TRBV2 combines with J gene TRBJ2-7; 9 bases line up with TRBD2. This CDR3 spans 15 amino acids. The germline V gene encodes CDR1 SNHLY and CDR2 FYNNEI. Trimming removed 7 bases from V and 2 bases from J; junction bases left unmatched: 9. The CDR3 bases are TGTGCCAGCAATAGTGGGCTAGCGGGGACCTACGAGCAGTACTTC. Amino acid sequence: CASNSGLAGTYEQYF.

This sequence joins TRBV14 and TRBJ2-7; 9 positions match TRBD1. Looked up from germline, CDR1 is SGHDN and CDR2 is FVKESK. This CDR3 is 13 amino acids long. After removal of 5 bases from V and 4 bases from J, the junction contained 3 bases not matched to a gene. The CDR3 DNA reads TGTGCCAGCAGCGGGACAGGGTCTTACGAGCAGTACTTC. It codes for CASSGTGSYEQYF.

The chain couples TRBV5-6 to TRBJ2-5; possible D gene TRBD2, 5 bases. The DNA end lines up better with TRBJ2-7; the J call may be wrong. The CDR3 length is 13 residues. The V gene's germline CDR1 is SGHDT and CDR2 YYEEEE. CDR3 in DNA: TGTGCCAGCAGCTTTGGCGGGTCGGGCGAGCAGTACTTC. Amino acids: CASSFGGSGEQYF.

The J gene is TRBJ2-7, the V gene TRBV10-3; D ambiguous. The CDR3 covers 15 residues. The V and J ends lost 0 bases and 1 base respectively, with 10 bases between them. Germline-derived CDR1 and CDR2 are ENHRY and SYGVKD. This CDR3 is CAISESSGRSYEQYF. The DNA of the CDR3 is TGTGCCATCAGTGAGTCGAGTGGCAGATCCTACGAGCAGTACTTC.

The chain uses TRBV2 and TRBJ2-7, with D unresolved. With 7 bases removed from V and 2 bases from J, the gap between germline ends came to 12 bases. This CDR3 has 13 amino acids. In germline, CDR1 is SNHLY, CDR2 FYNNEI. The CDR3 region has the DNA TGTGCCAGCACTCTATGGCTGCCCTACGAGCAGTACTTC. This gives the protein CASTLWLPYEQYF.

The J gene is TRBJ2-1, the V gene TRBV11-2; 10 nucleotides line up with TRBD1. CDR1 is SGHAT and CDR2 is FQNNGV in the germline V gene. V dropped 5 bases and J dropped 6; count of bases not matched to a gene: 10. The CDR3 loop spans 16 amino acids. CDR3 region: CASSPKTGGKSNEQFF. The CDR3 DNA is TGTGCCAGCAGCCCCAAGACAGGGGGCAAGAGCAATGAGCAGTTCTTC.

This clone was detected a few times. Other DNA sequences from this sample encode an identical CDR3 as well. V is TRBV2 and J is TRBJ2-7; 7 nucleotides match TRBD2. The CDR3 is 13 residues long. The V gene's germline CDR1 is SNHLY and CDR2 FYNNEI. J gave up 4 bases and V 1 base, and 1 base lay outside the gene matches. The chain's CDR3 is CASSEGLAYEQYF. CDR3 in DNA: TGTGCCAGCAGTGAAGGACTAGCTTACGAGCAGTACTTC.

V usage is TRBV4-2 and J usage is TRBJ1-3; the D is unclear. Trimming stripped 0 bases from V and 4 bases from J, with 4 bases between. Germline loops: CDR1 LGHNA, CDR2 YNFKEQ. The CDR3 contains 13 residues. In nucleotides, the CDR3 is TGTGCCAGCAGCCAAGACAGGGGAAACACCATATATTTT. This codes for CASSQDRGNTIYF.

This sequence joins TRBV28 and TRBJ2-1; the match to TRBD2 covers 11 bases. Germline CDR1 and CDR2: MDHEN and SYDVKM. The J segment lost 6 bases and the V segment lost 6 bases, leaving 7 bases of the junction unmatched. This CDR3 region has 15 residues. The CDR3: CASSPLAGGFNEQFF. CDR3 DNA: TGTGCCAGCAGCCCATTAGCGGGAGGGTTCAATGAGCAGTTCTTC. The whole variable domain, filled in from reference TRBV28 and TRBJ2-1, reads DVKVTQSSRYLVKRTGEKVFLECVQDMDHENMFWYRQDPGLGLRLIYFSYDVKMKEKGDIPEGYSVSREKKERFSLILESASTNQTSMYLCASSPLAGGFNEQFFGPGTRLTVL.

The chain couples TRBV4-1 to TRBJ2-6, with no clear D. From germline, CDR1 is MGHRA and CDR2 YSYEKL. The V and J ends lost 4 bases and 1 base respectively, with 5 bases between them. This CDR3 comprises 14 residues. CDR3 sequence (DNA): TGCGCCAGCAGCCCCGGATCTGGGGCCAACGTCCTGACTTTC. It specifies CASSPGSGANVLTF.

J is TRBJ2-3 and V is TRBV2; 7 nucleotides agree with TRBD2. The CDR3 is 12 residues long. The germline V gene encodes CDR1 SNHLY and CDR2 FYNNEI. The CDR3 DNA is TGTGTTAATCGGCTAGCGGTGGGTACGCAGTATTTT. Its protein product is CVNRLAVGTQYF.

This rearrangement joins TRBV10-3 to TRBJ2-2, with D perhaps TRBD2 (5 bases). This CDR3 spans 13 amino acids. Germline CDR1 and CDR2: ENHRY and SYGVKD. With 8 bases removed from V and 5 bases from J, the gap between germline ends came to 12 bases. CDR3 amino acids: CAISEGWTGELFF. The CDR3 bases are TGTGCCATCTCTGAGGGCTGGACCGGGGAGCTGTTTTTT.

The chain couples TRBV13 to TRBJ2-1; D may be TRBD2 (7 bases). In germline, CDR1 is PRHDT, CDR2 FYEKMQ (reference sequence). The length of the CDR3 is 17 residues. V lost 0 bases, J lost 4 bases, and 16 bases lay in between. CDR3 in DNA: TGTGCCAGCAGCTTAGGCCGTGGGGGGGCAGTGTACAATGAGCAGTTCTTC. Translated: CASSLGRGGAVYNEQFF.

The chain joins TRBV27 to TRBJ2-2; 10 nucleotides agree with TRBD1. The germline V gene has CDR1 MNHEY and CDR2 SMNVEV (reference sequence). The CDR3 runs to 18 residues. Losses at the gene ends were 2 bases for V and 4 bases for J; bases not matched to a gene: 10. CDR3 region: CASSLGRGTGVSTGELFF. The CDR3 DNA reads TGTGCCAGCAGTTTAGGTAGGGGGACAGGGGTCAGCACCGGGGAGCTGTTTTTT.

This clone came up once. This CDR3 reads CASSYFDRSNEQYF. CDR3 nucleotide sequence: TGTGCCAGCAGTTACTTCGACAGGAGCAACGAGCAGTACTTC. V gene TRBV6-6 combines with J gene TRBJ2-7; D perhaps matches TRBD1 (6 bases). The CDR3 contains 14 residues. V was clipped by 1 base and J by 5 bases, with 12 bases between them. The germline V gene encodes CDR1 MNHNY and CDR2 SVGAGI (reference sequence).

The V and J genes are TRBV6-5 and TRBJ1-1; 7 bases line up with TRBD1. Germline CDR1 MNHEY, CDR2 SVGAGI. The junction had 8 bases not matched to a gene; V was cut back by 7 bases and J by 0 bases. The CDR3 runs to 15 residues. The CDR3 here is CASNPGQVMNTEAFF. Written as DNA, the CDR3 is TGTGCCAGCAACCCAGGACAGGTGATGAACACTGAAGCTTTCTTT.

This clone was detected once. The chain links TRBV27 to TRBJ2-7, with D perhaps TRBD1 (6 bases). Trimming pared 8 bases from V and 3 bases from J, leaving 8 bases between. The germline V gene has CDR1 MNHEY and CDR2 SMNVEV (reference sequence). The length of the CDR3 is 11 residues. CDR3 nucleotide sequence: TGTGCCAGCGGGACACTCTACGAGCAGTACTTC. It translates to CASGTLYEQYF.

V is TRBV11-2 and J is TRBJ2-3; D ambiguous. The germline V and J ends were trimmed by 5 bases and 2 bases, with 14 bases remaining between them. The CDR3 has 15 amino acids. Germline CDR1 and CDR2: SGHAT and FQNNGV. For the CDR3, the DNA is TGTGCCAGCAGCCAGGTTCTTAGGTTCACAGATACGCAGTATTTT. This codes for CASSQVLRFTDTQYF.

The gene calls are TRBV19 and TRBJ2-1; D is uncertain. Trimming shortened V by 3 bases and J by 2 bases, and 14 bases separated the two germline ends. The length of the CDR3 is 16 residues. The germline gives CDR1 LNHDA, CDR2 SQIVND (reference sequence). The CDR3 loop is CASSMWGRAAYNEQFF. Here the CDR3 DNA reads TGTGCCAGTAGTATGTGGGGTCGAGCTGCCTACAATGAGCAGTTCTTC. Complete variable domain (other parts from reference TRBV19 and TRBJ2-1): DGGITQSPKYLFRKEGQNVTLSCEQNLNHDAMYWYRQDPGQGLRLIYYSQIVNDFQKGDIAEGYSVSREKKESFPLTVTSAQKNPTAFYLCASSMWGRAAYNEQFFGPGTRLTVL.

This clone appeared once. Other nucleotide sequences from this sample produce the same CDR3. This chain uses TRBV2 with TRBJ2-7; 8 nucleotides align to TRBD2. The CDR3 is made up of 14 amino acids. In germline, CDR1 is SNHLY, CDR2 FYNNEI. Trimming cost V 3 bases and J 3 bases; bases outside gene matches: 4. The CDR3 region has the DNA TGTGCCAGCAGTGATTCGGGAGGGAGCTACGAGCAGTACTTC. Translation: CASSDSGGSYEQYF.

The rearrangement uses TRBV12-5 and TRBJ2-5; TRBD2 aligns across 12 bases. J was trimmed by 5 bases and V by 1 base; bases with no gene match: 5. Germline loops: CDR1 LGHNT, CDR2 FRNRAP. The CDR3 totals 16 residues. As DNA, the CDR3 is TGTGCTAGTGGTTTGGGACTAGCGGGAGCGGTTGAGACCCAGTACTTC. Its protein product is CASGLGLAGAVETQYF.

The CDR3 sequence: CASSRAPGDNEQFF. The CDR3 nucleotides read TGTGCCAGCAGTCGCGCACCGGGAGACAATGAGCAGTTCTTC. The rearrangement uses TRBV28 and TRBJ2-1; D is perhaps TRBD2 (6 bases). CDR3 length: 14 residues. Germline assignment: CDR1 MDHEN and CDR2 SYDVKM. V lost 5 bases and J 5 bases, leaving 13 bases between the germline ends.

CDR3 loop: CASSHQAEGRNEKLFF. The CDR3 DNA is TGTGCCAGCAGTCACCAGGCCGAAGGAAGGAATGAAAAACTGTTTTTT. The gene calls are TRBV28 and TRBJ1-4; D gene ambiguous. The CDR3 runs 16 residues. Trimming cost V 5 bases and J 5 bases, with 18 bases left between them. Germline CDR1 reads MDHEN; CDR2 reads SYDVKM.

V and J are TRBV15 and TRBJ2-5, with D possibly being TRBD2 (6 bases). This CDR3 has 14 amino acids. V dropped 5 bases and J dropped 1 base, with 11 bases sitting between them. Looked up from germline, CDR1 is LNHNV and CDR2 is YYDKDF (reference sequence). Here the CDR3 reads CATSSRGFQETQYF. In DNA, the CDR3 is TGTGCCACCAGCTCCCGGGGGTTCCAAGAGACCCAGTACTTC.